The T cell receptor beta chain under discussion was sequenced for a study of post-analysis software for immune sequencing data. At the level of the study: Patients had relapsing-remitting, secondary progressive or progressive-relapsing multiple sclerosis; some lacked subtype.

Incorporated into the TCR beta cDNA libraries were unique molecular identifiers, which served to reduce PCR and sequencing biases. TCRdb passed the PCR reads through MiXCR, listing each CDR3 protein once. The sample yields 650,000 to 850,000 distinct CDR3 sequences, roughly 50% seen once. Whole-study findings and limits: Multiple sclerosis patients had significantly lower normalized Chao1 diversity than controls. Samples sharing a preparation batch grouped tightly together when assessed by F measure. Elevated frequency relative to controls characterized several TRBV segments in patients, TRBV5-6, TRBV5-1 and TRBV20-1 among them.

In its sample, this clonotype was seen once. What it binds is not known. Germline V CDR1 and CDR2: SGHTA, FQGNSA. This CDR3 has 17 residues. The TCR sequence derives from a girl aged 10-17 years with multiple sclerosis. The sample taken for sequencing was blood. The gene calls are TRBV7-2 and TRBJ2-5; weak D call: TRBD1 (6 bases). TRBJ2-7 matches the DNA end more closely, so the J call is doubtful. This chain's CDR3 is CASSLARRGVEHYEQYF. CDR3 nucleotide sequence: TGTGCCAGCAGCTTAGCCCGCAGGGGCGTCGAACACTACGAGCAGTACTTC.